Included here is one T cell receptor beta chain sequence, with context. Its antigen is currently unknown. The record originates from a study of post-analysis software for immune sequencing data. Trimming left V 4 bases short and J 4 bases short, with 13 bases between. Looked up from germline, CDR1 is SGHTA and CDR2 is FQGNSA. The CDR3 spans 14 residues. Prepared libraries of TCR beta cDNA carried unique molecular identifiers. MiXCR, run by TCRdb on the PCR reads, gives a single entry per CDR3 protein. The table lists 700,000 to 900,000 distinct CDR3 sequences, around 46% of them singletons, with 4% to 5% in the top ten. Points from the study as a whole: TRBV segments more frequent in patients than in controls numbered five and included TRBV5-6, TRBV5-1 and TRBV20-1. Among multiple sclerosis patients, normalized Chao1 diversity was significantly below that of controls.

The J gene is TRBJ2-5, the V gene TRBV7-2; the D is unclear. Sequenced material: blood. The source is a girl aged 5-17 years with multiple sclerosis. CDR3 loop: CASSSPTARETQYF. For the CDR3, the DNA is TGTGCCAGCAGCTCGCCCACCGCTAGAGAGACCCAGTACTTC.